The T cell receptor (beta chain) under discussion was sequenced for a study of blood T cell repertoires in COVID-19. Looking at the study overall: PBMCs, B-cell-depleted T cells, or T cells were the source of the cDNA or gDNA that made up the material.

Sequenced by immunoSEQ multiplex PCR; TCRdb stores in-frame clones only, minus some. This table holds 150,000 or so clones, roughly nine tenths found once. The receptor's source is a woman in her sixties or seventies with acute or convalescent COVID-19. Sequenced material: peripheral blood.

CDR3 residues: CASLRTGGNTIYF. The DNA of the CDR3 is TGTGCCAGCCTAAGGACAGGTGGAAACACCATATATTTT. The chain uses TRBV5-6 and TRBJ1-3; 7 bases fit TRBD1. The CDR3 covers 13 residues. The germline V gene encodes CDR1 SGHDT and CDR2 YYEEEE. The V and J ends lost 7 bases and 3 bases, in that order; junction bases with no gene match: 4. The complete variable domain, with remaining parts taken from reference TRBV5-6 and TRBJ1-3, reads DAGVTQSPTHLIKTRGQQVTLRCSPKSGHDTVSWYQQALGQGPQFIFQYYEEEERQRGNFPDRFSGHQFPNYSSELNVNALLLGDSALYLCASLRTGGNTIYFGEGSWLTVV.